This T cell receptor (beta chain) is from a study of Ad26.COV2.S vaccination and SARS-CoV-2 variants. In the study overall: Of the COV1001 trial arms, the Ad26.COV2.S arm included the donor. The study gave Ad26.COV2.S intramuscularly, once or twice 56 days apart.

Sample treatment: 15 to 20 received Ad26.COV2.S at low or high dose, single or two shots; roughly five received placebo; per-sample allocation not given. At day 63 after the first vaccine or placebo injection, samples were drawn. V lost 6 bases, J lost 2 bases, and 10 bases lay in between. The CDR3 spans 13 residues. Assay: immunoSEQ multiplex PCR; the TCRdb copy retains only in-frame clones and omits some. This sample has about 400,000 clones; about 83% occur once, and the top ten carry just under 7.5%. The TCR originated in a person aged 18-60 years who received the Ad26.COV2.S COVID-19 vaccine or a placebo. This sequence joins TRBV12-3 or TRBV12-4 and TRBJ1-1; D gene unclear. Source: peripheral blood, taken in a trial of Ad26.COV2.S vaccine versus placebo. The CDR3 region is CASRSGTNTEAFF. CDR3 in DNA: TGTGCCAGCAGGTCGGGCACAAACACTGAAGCTTTCTTT.